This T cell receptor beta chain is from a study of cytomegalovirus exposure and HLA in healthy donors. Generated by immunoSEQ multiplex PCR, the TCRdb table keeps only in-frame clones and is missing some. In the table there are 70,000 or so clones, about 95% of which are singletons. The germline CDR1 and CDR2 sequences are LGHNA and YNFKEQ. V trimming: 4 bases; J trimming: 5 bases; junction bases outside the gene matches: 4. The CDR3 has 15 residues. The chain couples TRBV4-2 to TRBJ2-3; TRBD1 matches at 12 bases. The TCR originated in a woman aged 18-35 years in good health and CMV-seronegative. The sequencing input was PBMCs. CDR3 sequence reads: CASSLGQGAEDTQYF. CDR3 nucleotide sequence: TGTGCCAGCAGCCTGGGACAGGGGGCTGAAGATACGCAGTATTTT.